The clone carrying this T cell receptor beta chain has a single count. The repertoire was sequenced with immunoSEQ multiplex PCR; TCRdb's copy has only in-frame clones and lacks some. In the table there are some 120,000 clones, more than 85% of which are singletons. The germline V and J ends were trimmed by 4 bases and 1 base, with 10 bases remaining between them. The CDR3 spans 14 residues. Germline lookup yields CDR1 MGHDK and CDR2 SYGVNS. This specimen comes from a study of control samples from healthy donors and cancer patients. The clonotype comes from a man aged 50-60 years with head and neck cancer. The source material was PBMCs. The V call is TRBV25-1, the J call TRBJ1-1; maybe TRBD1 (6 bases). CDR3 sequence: CASSGGQRNTEAFF. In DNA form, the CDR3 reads TGTGCCAGCAGTGGTGGACAGAGGAACACTGAAGCTTTCTTT.